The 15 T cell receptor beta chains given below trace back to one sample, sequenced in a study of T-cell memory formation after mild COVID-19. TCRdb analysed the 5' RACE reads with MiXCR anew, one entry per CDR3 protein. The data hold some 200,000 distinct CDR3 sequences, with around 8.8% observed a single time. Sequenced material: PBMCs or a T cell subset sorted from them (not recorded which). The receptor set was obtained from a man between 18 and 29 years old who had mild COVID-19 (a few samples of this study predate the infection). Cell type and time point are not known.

CDR3 amino acids: CSVGGRANTEAFF. The CDR3 nucleotides read TGCAGCGTTGGGGGGCGGGCGAACACTGAAGCTTTCTTT. The chain is built from TRBV29-1 and TRBJ1-1, with D possibly TRBD1 on 6 matching bases. Deletions cut 4 bases from V and 1 base from J, with 10 bases between. Germline CDR1 is SQVTM and CDR2 is ANQGSEA. The CDR3 sequence is 13 residues long.

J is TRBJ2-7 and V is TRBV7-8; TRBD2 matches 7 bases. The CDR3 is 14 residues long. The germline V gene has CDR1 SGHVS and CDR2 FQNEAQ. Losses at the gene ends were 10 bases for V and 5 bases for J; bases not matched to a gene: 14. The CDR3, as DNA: TGTGCCACGACATGGGGCAGGGAGGGAAACGAGCAGTACGTC. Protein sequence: CATTWGREGNEQYV.

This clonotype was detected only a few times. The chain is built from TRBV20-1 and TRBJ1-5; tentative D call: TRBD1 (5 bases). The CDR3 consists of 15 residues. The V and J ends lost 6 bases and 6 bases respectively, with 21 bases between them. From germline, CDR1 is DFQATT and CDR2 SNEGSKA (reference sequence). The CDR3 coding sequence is TGCAGTGCCCCGGCCTGGACCAGGGAGGGTCAGCCCCAGCATTTT. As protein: CSAPAWTREGQPQHF.

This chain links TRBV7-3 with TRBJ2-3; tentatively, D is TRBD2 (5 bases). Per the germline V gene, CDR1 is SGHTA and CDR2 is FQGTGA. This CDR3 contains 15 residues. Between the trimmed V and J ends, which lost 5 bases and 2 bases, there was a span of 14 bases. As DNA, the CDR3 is TGTGCCAGCAGCCAAACGGACTTCTTCACAGATACGCAGTATTTT. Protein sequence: CASSQTDFFTDTQYF.

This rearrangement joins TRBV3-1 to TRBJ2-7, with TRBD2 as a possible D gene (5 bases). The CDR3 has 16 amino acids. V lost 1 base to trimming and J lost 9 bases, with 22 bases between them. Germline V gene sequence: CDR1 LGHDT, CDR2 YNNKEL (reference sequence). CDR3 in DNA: TGTGCCAGCAGCCAAGTTCGGGCCGTCCACGGAGGTGTGCAGTACTTC. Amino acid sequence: CASSQVRAVHGGVQYF.

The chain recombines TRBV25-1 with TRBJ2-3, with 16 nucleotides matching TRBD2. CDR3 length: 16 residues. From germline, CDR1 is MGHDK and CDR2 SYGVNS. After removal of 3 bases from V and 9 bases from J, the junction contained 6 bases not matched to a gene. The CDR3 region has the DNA TGTGCCAGCAGTGATGTCCGGGGACTAGCGGGGGGGACGCAGTATTTT. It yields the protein CASSDVRGLAGGTQYF.

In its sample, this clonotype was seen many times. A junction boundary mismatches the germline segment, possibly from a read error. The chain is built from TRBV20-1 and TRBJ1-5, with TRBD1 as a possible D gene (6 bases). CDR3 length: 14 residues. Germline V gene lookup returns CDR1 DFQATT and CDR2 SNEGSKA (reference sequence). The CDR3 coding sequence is TGCAGTGCTGGAGAAGGGGGTAGCGATCAGCCCCAGCATTTT. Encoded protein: CSAGEGGSDQPQHF.

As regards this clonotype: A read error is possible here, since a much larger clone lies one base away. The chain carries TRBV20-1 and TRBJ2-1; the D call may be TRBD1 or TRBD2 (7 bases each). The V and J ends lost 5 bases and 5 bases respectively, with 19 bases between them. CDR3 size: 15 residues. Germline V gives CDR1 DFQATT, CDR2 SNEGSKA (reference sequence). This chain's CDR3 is CSAPLRDSGNNEQFF. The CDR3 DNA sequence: TGCAGTGCTCCACTCCGGGACAGCGGGAACAATGAGCAGTTCTTC.

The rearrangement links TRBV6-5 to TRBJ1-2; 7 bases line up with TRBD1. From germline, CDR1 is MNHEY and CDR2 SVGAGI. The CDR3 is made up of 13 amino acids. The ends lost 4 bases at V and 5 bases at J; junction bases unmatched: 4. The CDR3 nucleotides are TGTGCCAGCAGTTCAACAGGGGAATATGGCTACACCTTC. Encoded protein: CASSSTGEYGYTF.

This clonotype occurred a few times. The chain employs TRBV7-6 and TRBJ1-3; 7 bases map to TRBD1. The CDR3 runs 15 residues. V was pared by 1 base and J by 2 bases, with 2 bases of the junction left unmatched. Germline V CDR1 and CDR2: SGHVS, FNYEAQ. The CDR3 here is CASSLEGATGNTIYF. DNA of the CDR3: TGTGCCAGCAGCTTAGAGGGGGCCACTGGAAACACCATATATTTT.

The CDR3 reads CASRLTGFTGELFF. The CDR3 DNA reads TGTGCCAGCAGGCTAACGGGGTTCACCGGGGAGCTGTTTTTT. This chain connects TRBV3-1 to TRBJ2-2; perhaps TRBD2 as D (5 bases). This CDR3 is built from 14 residues. Trimming took off 6 bases at V and 4 bases at J, with 12 bases between the two ends. Germline assignment: CDR1 LGHDT and CDR2 YNNKEL (reference sequence).

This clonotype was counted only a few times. The CDR3 here is CAWSRAEIEQYF. CDR3 bases: TGTGCCTGGAGTAGGGCCGAGATCGAGCAGTACTTC. The V gene is TRBV30, the J gene TRBJ2-7; D unresolved. The germline V and J ends were trimmed by 2 bases and 6 bases, with 11 bases remaining between them. This CDR3 contains 12 residues. CDR1 and CDR2 from the germline V gene are GTSNPN and SVGIG (reference sequence). Together with reference TRBV30 and TRBJ2-7, the CDR3 gives the full variable domain: SQTIHQWPATLVQPVGSPLSLECTVEGTSNPNLYWYRQAAGRGLQLLFYSVGIGQISSEVPQNLSASRPQDRQFILSSKKLLLSDSGFYLCAWSRAEIEQYFGPGTRLTVT.

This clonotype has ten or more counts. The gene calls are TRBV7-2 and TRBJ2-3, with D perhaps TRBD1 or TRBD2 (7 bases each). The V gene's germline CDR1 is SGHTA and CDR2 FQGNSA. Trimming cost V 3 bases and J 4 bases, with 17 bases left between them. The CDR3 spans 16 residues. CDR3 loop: CASSFGPGGAADTQYF. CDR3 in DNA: TGTGCCAGCAGCTTCGGCCCAGGGGGGGCCGCAGATACGCAGTATTTT.

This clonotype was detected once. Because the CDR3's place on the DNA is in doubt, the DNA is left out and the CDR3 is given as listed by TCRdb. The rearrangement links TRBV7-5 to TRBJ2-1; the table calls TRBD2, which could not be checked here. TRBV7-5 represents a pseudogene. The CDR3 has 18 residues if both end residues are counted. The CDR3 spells CISVPEASTSGVPREQFF.

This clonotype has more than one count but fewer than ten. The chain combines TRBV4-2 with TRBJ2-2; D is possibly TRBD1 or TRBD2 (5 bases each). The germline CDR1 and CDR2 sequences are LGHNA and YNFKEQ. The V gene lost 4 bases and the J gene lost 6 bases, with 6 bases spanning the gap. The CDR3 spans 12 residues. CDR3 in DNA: TGTGCCAGCAGCCGGGGACCCGGGGAGCTGTTTTTT. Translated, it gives CASSRGPGELFF.